The clone carrying this TCR beta chain was counted ten times or more. The antigen is undetermined. With a J-beta primer mix and a sample-barcoded 5' primer, a second PCR ran 7 to 11 cycles. Tags on each cDNA molecule came from a template-switch adaptor with 12 random nucleotides. TCRdb analysed the 5' RACE reads with MiXCR anew, one entry per CDR3 protein. Of around 1.7 million distinct CDR3 sequences in the sample, 28% were seen once. The source of the sample is a study of blood T cells in healthy people across ages. Study observations and caveats: The study found more naive CD4+ cells and higher diversity in long-lived than aged donors.

Caucasian individuals from Russia who were healthy and aged about 6 to 95 acted as donors. This CDR3 contains 12 residues. V lost 8 bases, J lost 5 bases, and 5 bases stayed unmatched. In germline, CDR1 is ENHRY, CDR2 SYGVKD. This clonotype was sampled from a woman in her 30s in good health. Sample: blood. The V gene is TRBV10-3, the J gene TRBJ2-7; the match to TRBD1 covers 8 bases. CDR3 sequence reads: CAIGQGDDEQYF. DNA for the CDR3: TGTGCCATCGGACAGGGAGACGACGAGCAGTACTTC.